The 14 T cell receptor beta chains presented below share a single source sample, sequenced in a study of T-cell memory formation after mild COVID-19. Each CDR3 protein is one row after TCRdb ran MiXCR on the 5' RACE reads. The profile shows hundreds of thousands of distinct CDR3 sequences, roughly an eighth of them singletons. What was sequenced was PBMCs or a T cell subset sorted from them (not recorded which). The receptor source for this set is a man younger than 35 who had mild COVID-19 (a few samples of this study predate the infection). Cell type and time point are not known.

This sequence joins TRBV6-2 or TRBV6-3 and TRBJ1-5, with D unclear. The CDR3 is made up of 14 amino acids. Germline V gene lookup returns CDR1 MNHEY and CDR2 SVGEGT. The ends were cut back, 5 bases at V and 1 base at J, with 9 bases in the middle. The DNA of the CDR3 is TGTGCCAGCAGTCGCGTTTGGAGCAATCAGCCCCAGCATTTT. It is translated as CASSRVWSNQPQHF.

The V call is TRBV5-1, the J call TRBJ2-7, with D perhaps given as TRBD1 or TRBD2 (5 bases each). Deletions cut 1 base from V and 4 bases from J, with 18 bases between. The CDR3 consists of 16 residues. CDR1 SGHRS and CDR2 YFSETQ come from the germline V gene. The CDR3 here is CASSLLGPASGYEQYF. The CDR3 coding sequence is TGCGCCAGCAGCTTGTTGGGGCCTGCTTCGGGATACGAGCAGTACTTC.

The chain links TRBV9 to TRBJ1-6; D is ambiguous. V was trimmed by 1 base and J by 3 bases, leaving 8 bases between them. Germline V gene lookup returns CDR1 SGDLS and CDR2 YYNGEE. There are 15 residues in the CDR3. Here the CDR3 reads CASSVSGYYNSPLHF. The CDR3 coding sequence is TGTGCCAGCAGCGTATCCGGCTACTATAATTCACCCCTCCACTTT.

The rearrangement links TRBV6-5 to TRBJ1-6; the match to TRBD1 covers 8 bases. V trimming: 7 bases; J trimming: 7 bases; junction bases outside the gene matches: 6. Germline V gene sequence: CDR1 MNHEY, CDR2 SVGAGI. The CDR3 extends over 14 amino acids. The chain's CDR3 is CASTWGTGNSPLHF. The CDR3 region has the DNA TGTGCCAGCACGTGGGGGACAGGAAATTCACCCCTCCACTTT.

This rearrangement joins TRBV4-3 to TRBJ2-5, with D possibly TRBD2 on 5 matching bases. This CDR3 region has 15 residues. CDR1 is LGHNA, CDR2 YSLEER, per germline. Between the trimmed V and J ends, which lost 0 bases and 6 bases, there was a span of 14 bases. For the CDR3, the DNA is TGCGCCAGCAGCCAAGAGGCTAGCTCGGTTAAGACCCAGTACTTC. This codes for CASSQEASSVKTQYF.

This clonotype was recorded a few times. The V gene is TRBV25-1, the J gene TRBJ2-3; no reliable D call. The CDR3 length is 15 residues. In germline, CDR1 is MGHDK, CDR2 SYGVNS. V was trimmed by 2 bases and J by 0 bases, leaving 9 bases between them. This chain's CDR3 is CASSEPSRSTDTQYF. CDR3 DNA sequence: TGTGCCAGCAGTGAACCGAGTCGGAGCACAGATACGCAGTATTTT.

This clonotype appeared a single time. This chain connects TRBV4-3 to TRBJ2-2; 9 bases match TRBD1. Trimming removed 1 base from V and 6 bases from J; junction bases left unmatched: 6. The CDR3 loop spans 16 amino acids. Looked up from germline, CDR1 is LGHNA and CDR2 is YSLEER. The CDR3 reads CASSQAGTGRAGELFF. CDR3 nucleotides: TGCGCCAGCAGCCAAGCCGGGACAGGGAGGGCCGGGGAGCTGTTTTTT.

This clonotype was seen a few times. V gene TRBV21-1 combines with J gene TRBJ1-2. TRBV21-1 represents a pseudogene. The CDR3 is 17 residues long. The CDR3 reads CASSPRLRTSQSYGYTF. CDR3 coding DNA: TGTGCCAGCAGCCCCCGATTGCGCACATCCCAATCATATGGCTACACCTTC.

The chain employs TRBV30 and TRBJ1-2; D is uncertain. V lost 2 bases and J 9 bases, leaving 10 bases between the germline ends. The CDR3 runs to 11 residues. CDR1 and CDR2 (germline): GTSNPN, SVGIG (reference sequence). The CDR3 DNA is TGTGCCTGGAGTTATGCGATTAGCTACACCTTC. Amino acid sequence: CAWSYAISYTF.

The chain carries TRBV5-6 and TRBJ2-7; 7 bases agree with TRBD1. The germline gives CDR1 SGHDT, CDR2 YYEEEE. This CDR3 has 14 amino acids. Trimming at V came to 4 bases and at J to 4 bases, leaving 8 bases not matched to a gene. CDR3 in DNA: TGTGCCAGCAGCCAAGGGGGCAGGAGTTACGAGCAGTACTTC. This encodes CASSQGGRSYEQYF.

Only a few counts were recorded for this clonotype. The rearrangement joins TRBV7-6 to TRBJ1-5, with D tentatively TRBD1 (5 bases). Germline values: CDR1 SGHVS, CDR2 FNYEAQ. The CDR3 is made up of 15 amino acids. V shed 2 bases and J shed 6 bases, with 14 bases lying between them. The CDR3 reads CASSLSAGTSQPQHF. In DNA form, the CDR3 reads TGTGCCAGCAGCTTATCGGCAGGGACGTCTCAGCCCCAGCATTTT.

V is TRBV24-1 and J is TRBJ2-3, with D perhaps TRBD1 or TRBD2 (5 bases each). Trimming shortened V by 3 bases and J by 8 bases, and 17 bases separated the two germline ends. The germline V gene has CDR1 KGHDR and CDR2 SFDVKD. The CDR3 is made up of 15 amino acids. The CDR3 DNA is TGTGCCACCAGTGATCCCCGGGGCGAGAGTGGTACGCAGTATTTT. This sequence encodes CATSDPRGESGTQYF.

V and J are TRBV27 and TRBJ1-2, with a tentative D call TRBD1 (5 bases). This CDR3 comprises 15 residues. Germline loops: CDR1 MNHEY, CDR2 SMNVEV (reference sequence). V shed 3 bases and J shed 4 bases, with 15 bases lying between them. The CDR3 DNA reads TGTGCCAGCAGTTTCGCTACCGACAGAGCCTATGGCTACACCTTC. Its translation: CASSFATDRAYGYTF.

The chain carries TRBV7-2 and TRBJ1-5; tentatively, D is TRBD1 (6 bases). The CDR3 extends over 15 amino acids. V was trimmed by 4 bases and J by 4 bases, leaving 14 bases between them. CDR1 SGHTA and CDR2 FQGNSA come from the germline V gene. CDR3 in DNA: TGTGCCAGCAGCTCCCGAGGGGGGCAAAATCAGCCCCAGCATTTT. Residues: CASSSRGGQNQPQHF.